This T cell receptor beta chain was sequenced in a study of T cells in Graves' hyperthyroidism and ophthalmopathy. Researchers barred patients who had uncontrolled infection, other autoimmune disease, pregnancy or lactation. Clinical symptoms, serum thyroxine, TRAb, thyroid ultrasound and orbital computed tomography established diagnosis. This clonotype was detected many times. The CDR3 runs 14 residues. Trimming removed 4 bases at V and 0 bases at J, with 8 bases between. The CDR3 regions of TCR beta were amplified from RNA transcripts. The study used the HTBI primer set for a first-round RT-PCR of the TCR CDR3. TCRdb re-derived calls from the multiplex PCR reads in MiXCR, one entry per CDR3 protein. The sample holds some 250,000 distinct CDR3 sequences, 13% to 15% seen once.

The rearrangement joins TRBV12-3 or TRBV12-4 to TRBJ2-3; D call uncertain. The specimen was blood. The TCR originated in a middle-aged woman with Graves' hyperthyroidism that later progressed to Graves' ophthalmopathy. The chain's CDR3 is CASSSSGSTDTQYF. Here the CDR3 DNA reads TGTGCCAGCAGTTCCTCCGGGAGCACAGATACGCAGTATTTT.